A selection of T cell receptor beta chains follows, all from one sample in a study of beta chain features in type 1 diabetes. Profiled with immunoSEQ multiplex PCR; TCRdb holds only in-frame clones, not every one. The repertoire consists of 330,000 or so clones, with 14% occurring once and the leading ten covering 6.7%. Specimen: central memory CD4+ T cells from blood. All receptors derive from a man aged 25-45 years in good health. The CDR3 runs from the conserved cysteine through the conserved F or W. A D gene is named only where the DNA matches it firmly. Clone size is not always given. Where it is, it says once, few, many or a class for expanded clones.

clone_size j_call v_call d_call cdr3_nt cdr3_aa
few TRBJ1-3 TRBV30 - TGTGCCTGGAGTTTATCTGGAAACACCATATATTTT CAWSLSGNTIYF
few TRBJ1-1 TRBV30 TRBD1 TGTGCCTGGAGTAAATGGGACAGTACTTCGAACACTGAAGCTTTCTTT CAWSKWDSTSNTEAFF
- TRBJ1-4 TRBV4-1 TRBD1 TGCGCCAGCAGCCAGACAGGGATAAATGAAAAACTGTTTTTT CASSQTGINEKLFF
- TRBJ2-1 TRBV5-1 - TGCGCCAGCAGCTTGGCCCAGGGGAATGAGCAGTTCTTC CASSLAQGNEQFF
- TRBJ1-2 TRBV19 - TGTGCCAGTAGTATAGGTAGACATCTGGGCGGCTACACCTTC CASSIGRHLGGYTF
- TRBJ2-2 TRBV7-8 TRBD1 TGTGCCAGCGGCAGGGGGTCGAACACCGGGGAGCTGTTTTTT CASGRGSNTGELFF
few TRBJ2-1 TRBV5-4 TRBD2 TGTGCCAGCAGTCGCCTTAGCGGGGCTAGCTCCTACAATGAGCAGTTCTTC CASSRLSGASSYNEQFF
- TRBJ1-5 TRBV7-2 - TGTGCCAGCACCCCCTACTATAGCAATCAGCCCCAGCATTTT CASTPYYSNQPQHF
- TRBJ2-3 TRBV4-1 TRBD2 TGCGCCAGCAGCCGCATGGCTCTAGCGGGGGGGCAAGATACGCAGTATTTT CASSRMALAGGQDTQYF
- TRBJ2-6 TRBV7-8 - TGTGCCAGCCCCCGCTCTGGGGCCAACGTCCTGACTTTC CASPRSGANVLTF
- TRBJ1-2 TRBV5-4 - TGTGCCAGCAGCAATGAGAACTATGGCTACACCTTC CASSNENYGYTF
- TRBJ2-5 TRBV6-1 TRBD1 TGTGCCAGCAGCCTCGACAGGGCCCCGGGAGAGACCCAGTACTTC CASSLDRAPGETQYF
many TRBJ1-6 TRBV18 - TGTGCCAGCTCACCGGGCCGCCCTGATAATTCACCCCTCCACTTT CASSPGRPDNSPLHF
many TRBJ2-1 TRBV6-1 TRBD2 TGTGCCAGCAGTCAAGCCATGGGACTAGGACCGTTCTTC CASSQAMGLGPFF
- TRBJ1-3 TRBV7-8 - TGTGCCAGCAGCTATCTCCCATCTGGAAACACCATATATTTT CASSYLPSGNTIYF
- TRBJ1-1 TRBV27 - TGTGCCAGCAGTTTAAAGGCACGGACTGAAGCTTTCTTT CASSLKARTEAFF
few TRBJ2-3 TRBV14 - TGTGCCAGCAGCCAAGATCAGATAGCCAGGGGCCTAGATACGCAGTATTTT CASSQDQIARGLDTQYF
few TRBJ1-2 TRBV11-2 TRBD1 TGTGCCAGCACTCCGGCGGGGACAGGGTTGGCGGCGTTGGGCTACACCTTC CASTPAGTGLAALGYTF
- TRBJ2-3 TRBV13 - TGTGCCAGCAGCTTAGGGAGCGGAGGCGGCACAGATACGCAGTATTTT CASSLGSGGGTDTQYF
few TRBJ2-2 TRBV5-1 - TGCGCCATAACAGGGAACACCGGGGAGCTGTTTTTT CAITGNTGELFF
- TRBJ1-2 TRBV4-2 - TGTGCCAGCAGCAGAGCCGGACGGGCGGACTATGGCTACACCTTC CASSRAGRADYGYTF
few TRBJ1-2 TRBV4-3 - TGCGCCAGCAGCCAAGATGGCAGGGGTGGCTATGGCTACACCTTC CASSQDGRGGYGYTF
few TRBJ1-2 TRBV29-1 TRBD1 TGCAGCGTGCAGCCTGGACAGGTGAACTATGGCTACACCTTC CSVQPGQVNYGYTF
few TRBJ2-7 TRBV2 - TGTGCCAGCAGTGCAGCGGGTACTACCTACGAGCAGTACTTC CASSAAGTTYEQYF
many TRBJ2-7 TRBV2 - TGTGCCAGCAGTGCGTTCGGTGAGCAGTACTTC CASSAFGEQYF
- TRBJ1-5 TRBV2 - TGTGCCAGCAGTGAAGCGCGGGGCAATCAGCCCCAGCATTTT CASSEARGNQPQHF
few TRBJ2-5 TRBV7-3 TRBD2 TGTGCCAGCAGCCCCAGTAGCGGGGGGGCCCAAGAGACCCAGTACTTC CASSPSSGGAQETQYF
few TRBJ1-2 TRBV7-2 - TGTGCCAGCAGCTTAAGTTTGCGGTCAGGGCTGCAAGGCTACACCTTC CASSLSLRSGLQGYTF
- TRBJ1-1 TRBV4-2 TRBD1 TGTGCCAGCAGCCAAGAACAGGGGGCGGGTGAAGCTTTCTTT CASSQEQGAGEAFF
- TRBJ2-1 TRBV5-6 - TGTGCCAGCAGCTTGGACCCCCCAGTAACCAATGAGCAGTTCTTC CASSLDPPVTNEQFF
once TRBJ2-7 TRBV5-1 TRBD2 TGCGCCAGCAGCTTGGAAGGCCTAGCGGGGCGCGAGCAGTACTTC CASSLEGLAGREQYF
- TRBJ1-5 TRBV7-8 - TGTGCCAGCAGCGACGGGACCGTTAGCAATCAGCCCCAGCATTTT CASSDGTVSNQPQHF
few TRBJ2-1 TRBV9 - TGTGCCAGCAGCCTAGCCCATAGCTCCTACAATGAGCAGTTCTTC CASSLAHSSYNEQFF
- TRBJ2-2 TRBV11-2 - TGTGCCAGCAGCTTGGATAGGAGTCACGGGGAGCTGTTTTTT CASSLDRSHGELFF
- TRBJ1-1 TRBV7-2 - TGTGCCAGTCTCCGTCAGAACCCGGCAGTGAACACTGAAGCTTTCTTT CASLRQNPAVNTEAFF
- TRBJ1-1 TRBV10-1 - TGCGCCAGCCAGGGAGGGGGTCGCACTGAAGCTTTCTTT CASQGGGRTEAFF
- TRBJ1-5 TRBV6-1 - TGTGCCAGCAGTGTGGGGGGCGATCAGCCCCAGCATTTT CASSVGGDQPQHF
few TRBJ2-2 TRBV5-1 - TGCGCCAGCAGCTCCGATCCGACCGGGGAGCTGTTTTTT CASSSDPTGELFF
few TRBJ1-4 TRBV5-1 TRBD1 TGCGCCAGCAGCCCAGGGACAGCCCCTCGGGACGAAAAACTGTTTTTT CASSPGTAPRDEKLFF
few TRBJ1-2 TRBV23-1 - TGCGCCAGCAGTCAATCAGCTCGGCCATGGGCCTATGGCTACACCTTC CASSQSARPWAYGYTF
- TRBJ1-2 TRBV10-3 - TGTGCCATCAGTGCGCAGGGAGCGGGCTACACCTTC CAISAQGAGYTF
- TRBJ2-3 TRBV7-2 - TGTGCCAGCAGCCGGGATCGCACAGATACGCAGTATTTT CASSRDRTDTQYF
few TRBJ2-5 TRBV6-6 - TGTGCCAGCAGGGCGGACTTATCTCGGGAGACCCAGTACTTC CASRADLSRETQYF
- TRBJ1-2 TRBV5-4 - TGTGCCAGCAGCTTGACAGGGTTCGGCTATGGCTACACCTTC CASSLTGFGYGYTF
- TRBJ2-3 TRBV28 TRBD2 TGTGCCAGCACCCTAGGTAGTAGCGGGAGGGCCTCAGATACGCAGTATTTT CASTLGSSGRASDTQYF
few TRBJ2-1 TRBV19 TRBD1 TGTGCCAGTAGTAAAACAGGGGACCTAGACAATGAGCAGTTCTTC CASSKTGDLDNEQFF
- TRBJ1-1 TRBV6-1 TRBD1 TGTGCCAGCAGATCCCCGGGGACAGGGAACTTCTTT CASRSPGTGNFF
many TRBJ1-1 TRBV10-3 - TGTGCCATCAGTGAGGACACTGAAGCTTTCTTT CAISEDTEAFF
many TRBJ2-5 TRBV18 - TGTGCCAGCTCAAAGGGACGACAAGAGACCCAGTACTTC CASSKGRQETQYF
few TRBJ1-1 TRBV5-1 - TGCGCCAGCAGCTCAGGGGTTACTGAAGCTTTCTTT CASSSGVTEAFF
many TRBJ2-2 TRBV7-9 - TGTGCCAGCAGCTTTGGGGGACTGAACACCGGGGAGCTGTTTTTT CASSFGGLNTGELFF
- TRBJ1-3 TRBV9 - TGTGCCAGCAGCGTAGAACCCCAAGGGACTGGAAACACCATATATTTT CASSVEPQGTGNTIYF
- TRBJ2-3 TRBV6-5 - TGTGCCAGCAGGCGGGACGACACAGATACGCAGTATTTT CASRRDDTDTQYF
many TRBJ1-3 TRBV14 - TGTGCCAGCAGCCAAGACGGAGGGTTTGGATCTGGAAACACCATATATTTT CASSQDGGFGSGNTIYF
few TRBJ2-5 TRBV19 TRBD1 TGTGCCAGTAGTTTCCAACAGGGGGCGGGAGAGACCCAGTACTTC CASSFQQGAGETQYF
- TRBJ2-2 TRBV5-4 - TGTGCCAGCAGCTGGGGCCTCTCCCGTGACACCGGGGAGCTGTTTTTT CASSWGLSRDTGELFF
few TRBJ2-1 TRBV9 TRBD2 TGTGCCAGCGCGGGAGTTTGGAACAATGAGCAGTTCTTC CASAGVWNNEQFF
few TRBJ1-6 TRBV7-8 TRBD1 TGTGCCAGCAGCGCCCGGGACAGTAATAATTCACCCCTCCACTTT CASSARDSNNSPLHF
few TRBJ2-3 TRBV4-1 - TGCGCCAGCAGCCAAGCCGGCACAGATACGCAGTATTTT CASSQAGTDTQYF
- TRBJ2-5 TRBV4-1 TRBD2 TGCGCCAGCAGCCAAGGCGGGGCTAGCGGGGTTTCGGGGACCCAGTACTTC CASSQGGASGVSGTQYF